Each of the 14 T cell receptor beta chains below was sequenced from the same sample in a study of glioma-infiltrating T cells. Amplification of TCR alpha and beta CDR3 regions from RNA used iRepertoire nested multiplex PCR. TCRdb reprocessed the multiplex PCR reads via MiXCR and lists one record per CDR3 protein. This sample yields approximately 190,000 distinct CDR3 sequences, of which roughly 32% are seen a single time; over 20% belongs to the top ten. The sequencing input was glioma tissue, nonneoplastic brain tissue, or PBMCs (not recorded which). These receptors came from a human donor with low-grade glioma or glioblastoma, undergoing nonglioma brain surgery, or in good health (not recorded which).

About this clonotype: A read error may explain this, as a much larger clone is one base away. V is TRBV6-2 or TRBV6-3 and J is TRBJ2-2, with TRBD2 identical over 7 bases. In germline, CDR1 is MNHEY, CDR2 SVGEGT. This CDR3 has 15 amino acids. V shed 6 bases and J 2 bases; nucleotides not matched to a gene: 6. DNA of the CDR3: TGTGCCAGCAGAGCTCTAGCGGCAAACACCGGGGAGCTGTTTTTT. Its protein product is CASRALAANTGELFF.

The chain couples TRBV29-1 to TRBJ2-1; 7 bases are shared with TRBD1. The CDR3 has 10 residues. Per the germline V gene, CDR1 is SQVTM and CDR2 is ANQGSEA. Trimming cost V 0 bases and J 15 bases; bases outside gene matches: 2. The DNA of the CDR3 is TGCAGCGTTGAAGAACAGGGGCGGTTCTTC. This sequence encodes CSVEEQGRFF.

This clonotype occurred many times. V gene TRBV27 combines with J gene TRBJ1-3, with D unclear. The CDR3 has 14 residues. The V and J ends lost 6 bases and 3 bases respectively, with 12 bases between them. Germline values: CDR1 MNHEY, CDR2 SMNVEV (reference sequence). CDR3 sequence (DNA): TGTGCCAGCAGCGTGGTCGGGTTTGGAAACACCATATATTTT. It encodes CASSVVGFGNTIYF.

This clonotype was detected ten times or more. J is TRBJ2-7 and V is TRBV6-1, with TRBD1 identical over 9 bases. Germline CDR1 MNHNS, CDR2 SASEGT. The junction had 9 bases not matched to a gene; V was cut back by 6 bases and J by 3 bases. CDR3 length equals 15 residues. In DNA form, the CDR3 reads TGTGCCAGCAGAACTGGGGGACAGGGACTCTACGAGCAGTACTTC. Translated, it gives CASRTGGQGLYEQYF.

This clonotype was found a few times. A read error may explain this, as a much larger clone is one base away. The chain combines TRBV6-1 with TRBJ1-2; no firm D call. CDR1 is MNHNS, CDR2 SASEGT, per germline. V dropped 8 bases and J dropped 1 base, with 8 bases sitting between them. The CDR3 is 12 amino acids. DNA of the CDR3: TGTGCCAGCCACTACCTTAACTATGGCTACACCTTC. Amino acid sequence: CASHYLNYGYTF.

This clonotype has only a few counts. This sequence joins TRBV5-1 and TRBJ2-1; D might be TRBD2 (6 bases). The V and J ends lost 0 bases and 6 bases respectively, with 13 bases between them. This CDR3 contains 15 residues. The germline CDR1 and CDR2 sequences are SGHRS and YFSETQ. Here the CDR3 reads CASSLGPGGANEQFF. The CDR3 DNA is TGCGCCAGCAGCTTGGGACCCGGCGGGGCCAATGAGCAGTTCTTC. Looking up the rest from reference TRBV5-1 and TRBJ2-1 gives the full variable domain: KAGVTQTPRYLIKTRGQQVTLSCSPISGHRSVSWYQQTPGQGLQFLFEYFSETQRNKGNFPGRFSGRQFSNSRSEMNVSTLELGDSALYLCASSLGPGGANEQFFGPGTRLTVL.

This clonotype was seen at least ten times. V is TRBV24-1 and J is TRBJ2-2, with 7 nucleotides matching TRBD2. This CDR3 comprises 14 residues. Germline V gene lookup returns CDR1 KGHDR and CDR2 SFDVKD. V gave up 3 bases and J gave up 8 bases; unmatched junction bases: 5. The CDR3 coding sequence is TGTGCCACCAGTGATAGCGGGGCAGATGGGGAGCTGTTTTTT. Translation gives CATSDSGADGELFF.

This clonotype has ten or more counts. The chain is built from TRBV7-2 and TRBJ2-5, with D perhaps matching TRBD1 or TRBD2 (5 bases each). The germline CDR1 and CDR2 sequences are SGHTA and FQGNSA. V was cut by 4 bases and J by 9 bases, with 21 bases left in between. The CDR3 is 15 residues long. Written as DNA, the CDR3 is TGTGCCAGCAGCTCAAAACAGGCTGAGAGAGGGGCCCAGTACTTC. This codes for CASSSKQAERGAQYF.

There are many counts of this clonotype. The J gene is TRBJ2-7, the V gene TRBV27; 8 bases align to TRBD2. This CDR3 has 14 residues. Per the germline V gene, CDR1 is MNHEY and CDR2 is SMNVEV (reference sequence). After removal of 3 bases from V and 2 bases from J, the junction contained 3 bases not matched to a gene. Here the CDR3 DNA reads TGTGCCAGCAGTTTTAGCGGGACGGCCTACGAGCAGTACTTC. Its translation: CASSFSGTAYEQYF.

This clonotype was picked up many times. This chain connects TRBV7-2 to TRBJ2-3; D is possibly TRBD2 (6 bases). V lost 0 bases and J lost 6, with 10 bases in between. Germline V gene data show CDR1 as SGHTA and CDR2 as FQGNSA. This CDR3 is built from 14 residues. The CDR3 sequence is CASSLASGGDTQYF. The DNA of the CDR3 is TGTGCCAGCAGCTTAGCTAGCGGTGGGGATACGCAGTATTTT.

This clonotype was recorded a few times. The chain couples TRBV5-8 to TRBJ2-1, with D hard to call. V lost 4 bases to trimming and J lost 0 bases, with 14 bases between them. Germline lookup yields CDR1 SGHTS and CDR2 YDEGEE. CDR3 size: 16 residues. The CDR3 region is CASSTERQTSYNEQFF. For the CDR3, the DNA is TGTGCCAGCAGCACGGAGCGTCAGACCTCCTACAATGAGCAGTTCTTC.

This clonotype came up many times. V gene TRBV20-1 combines with J gene TRBJ1-1; TRBD1 matches 7 bases. The J segment lost 1 base and the V segment lost 6 bases, leaving 8 bases of the junction unmatched. CDR1 and CDR2 from the germline V gene are DFQATT and SNEGSKA (reference sequence). This CDR3 has 14 residues. Written as DNA, the CDR3 is TGCAGTGCGCGCGACAGGGTGACGAACACTGAAGCTTTCTTT. This translates into CSARDRVTNTEAFF.

A remark on this clonotype: A much bigger clone sits one base away, suggesting this may be a read error. J is TRBJ2-7 and V is TRBV7-9, with no clear D. This CDR3 is 14 amino acids long. The germline V and J ends were trimmed by 3 bases and 1 base, with 10 bases remaining between them. Germline CDR1 and CDR2: SEHNR and FQNEAQ (reference sequence). DNA of the CDR3: TGTGCCAGCAGCTTTGTAGGGTATTCCTACGAGCAGTACTTC. Encoded protein: CASSFVGYSYEQYF.

Notes on this clonotype: The junction departs from germline at one end; a sequencing error may be responsible. The chain is built from TRBV5-1 and TRBJ2-7; TRBD1 is a possible D gene (6 bases). The CDR3 loop spans 13 amino acids. In germline, CDR1 is SGHRS, CDR2 YFSETQ. The DNA of the CDR3 is TGCGCCAGCGGCTTGGAAAGGGGGACCGAGCAGTACTTC. This gives the protein CASGLERGTEQYF.